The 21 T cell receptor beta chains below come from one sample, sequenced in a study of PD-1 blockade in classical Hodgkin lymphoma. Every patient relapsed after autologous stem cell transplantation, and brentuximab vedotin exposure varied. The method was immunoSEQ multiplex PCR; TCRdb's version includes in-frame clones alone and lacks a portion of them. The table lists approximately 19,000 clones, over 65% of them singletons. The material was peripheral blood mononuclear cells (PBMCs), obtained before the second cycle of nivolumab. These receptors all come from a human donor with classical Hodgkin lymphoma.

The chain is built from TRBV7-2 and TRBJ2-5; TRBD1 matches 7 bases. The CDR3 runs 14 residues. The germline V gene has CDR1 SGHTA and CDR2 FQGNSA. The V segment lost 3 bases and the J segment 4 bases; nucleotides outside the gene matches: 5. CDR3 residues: CASSFWTGRETQYF. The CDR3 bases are TGTGCCAGCAGCTTCTGGACAGGAAGAGAGACCCAGTACTTC.

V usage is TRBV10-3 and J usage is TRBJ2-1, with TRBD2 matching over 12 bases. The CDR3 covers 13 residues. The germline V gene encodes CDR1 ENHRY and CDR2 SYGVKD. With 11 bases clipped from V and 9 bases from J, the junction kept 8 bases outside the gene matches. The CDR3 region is CAARLAGEGEQFF. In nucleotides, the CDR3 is TGTGCCGCCCGACTAGCGGGAGAGGGTGAGCAGTTCTTC.

Here the CDR3 reads CASSPSNSGNTIYF. CDR3 nucleotides: TGTGCCAGCTCGCCTAGTAACTCTGGAAACACCATATATTTT. J is TRBJ1-3 and V is TRBV18, with D unclear. Trimming removed 6 bases from V and 0 bases from J, with 9 bases in between. This CDR3 spans 14 amino acids. Germline V gene lookup returns CDR1 KGHSH and CDR2 LQKENI.

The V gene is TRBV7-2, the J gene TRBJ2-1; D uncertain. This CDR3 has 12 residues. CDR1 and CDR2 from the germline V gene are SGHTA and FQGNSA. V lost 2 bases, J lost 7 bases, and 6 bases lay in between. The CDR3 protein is CASSLIENEQFF. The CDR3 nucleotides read TGTGCCAGCAGCTTAATTGAAAATGAGCAGTTCTTC.

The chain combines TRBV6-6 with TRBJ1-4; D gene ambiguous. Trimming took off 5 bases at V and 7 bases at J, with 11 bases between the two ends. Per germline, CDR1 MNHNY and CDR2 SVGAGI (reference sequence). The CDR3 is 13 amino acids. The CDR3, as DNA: TGTGCCAGCAGTCCCCTCTCCGGTGAAAAACTGTTTTTT. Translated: CASSPLSGEKLFF.

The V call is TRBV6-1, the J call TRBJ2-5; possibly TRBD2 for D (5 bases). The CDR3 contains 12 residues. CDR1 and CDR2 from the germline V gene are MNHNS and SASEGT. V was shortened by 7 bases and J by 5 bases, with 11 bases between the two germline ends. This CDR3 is CASKNSGETQYF. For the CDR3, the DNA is TGTGCCAGCAAAAACAGCGGCGAGACCCAGTACTTC.

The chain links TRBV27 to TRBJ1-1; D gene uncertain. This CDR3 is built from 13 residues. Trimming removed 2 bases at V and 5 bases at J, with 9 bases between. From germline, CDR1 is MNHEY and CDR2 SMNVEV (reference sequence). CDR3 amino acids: CASSLRLGTEAFF. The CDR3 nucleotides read TGTGCCAGCAGTTTAAGGTTGGGGACTGAAGCTTTCTTT.

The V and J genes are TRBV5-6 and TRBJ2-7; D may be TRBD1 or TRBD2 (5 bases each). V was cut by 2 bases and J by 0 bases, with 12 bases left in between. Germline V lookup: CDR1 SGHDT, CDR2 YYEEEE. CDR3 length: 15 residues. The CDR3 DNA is TGTGCCAGCAGCTTACGGGGCCCCCGCTCCTACGAGCAGTACTTC. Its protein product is CASSLRGPRSYEQYF.

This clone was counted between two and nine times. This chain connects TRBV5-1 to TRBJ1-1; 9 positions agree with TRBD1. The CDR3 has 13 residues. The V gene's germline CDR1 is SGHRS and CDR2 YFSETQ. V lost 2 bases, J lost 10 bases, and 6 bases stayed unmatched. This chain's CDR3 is CASSFGQGRGAFF. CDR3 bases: TGCGCCAGCAGCTTCGGACAGGGGAGGGGAGCTTTCTTT. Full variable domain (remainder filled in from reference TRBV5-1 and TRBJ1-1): KAGVTQTPRYLIKTRGQQVTLSCSPISGHRSVSWYQQTPGQGLQFLFEYFSETQRNKGNFPGRFSGRQFSNSRSEMNVSTLELGDSALYLCASSFGQGRGAFFGQGTRLTVV.

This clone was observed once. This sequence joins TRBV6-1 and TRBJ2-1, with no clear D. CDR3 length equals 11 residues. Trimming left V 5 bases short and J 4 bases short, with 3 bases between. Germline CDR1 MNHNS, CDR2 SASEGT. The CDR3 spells CASSLYNEQFF. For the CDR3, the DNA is TGTGCCAGCAGTTTGTACAATGAGCAGTTCTTC.

The CDR3 DNA reads as TGTGCCAGTAGGGGGGAGCGAGGGGAGTACAATGAGCAGTTCTTC. It codes for CASRGERGEYNEQFF. The chain has TRBV19 and TRBJ2-1; either TRBD1 or TRBD2 may fit D (5 bases each). Trimming cost V 6 bases and J 4 bases, with 16 bases left between them. The CDR3 has 15 residues. Germline CDR1 and CDR2: LNHDA and SQIVND (reference sequence).

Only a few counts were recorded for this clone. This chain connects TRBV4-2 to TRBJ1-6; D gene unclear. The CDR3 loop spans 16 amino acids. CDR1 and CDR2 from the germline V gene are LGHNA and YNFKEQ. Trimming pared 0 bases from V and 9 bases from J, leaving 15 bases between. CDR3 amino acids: CASSQEWGSGRSPLHF. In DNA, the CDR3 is TGTGCCAGCAGCCAAGAGTGGGGATCGGGTCGTTCACCCCTCCACTTT.

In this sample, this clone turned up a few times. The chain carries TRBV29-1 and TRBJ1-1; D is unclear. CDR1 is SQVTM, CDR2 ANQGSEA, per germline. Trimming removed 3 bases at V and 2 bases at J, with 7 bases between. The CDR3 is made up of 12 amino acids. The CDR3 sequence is CSVDERNTEAFF. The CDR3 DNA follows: TGCAGCGTTGATGAGAGAAACACTGAAGCTTTCTTT. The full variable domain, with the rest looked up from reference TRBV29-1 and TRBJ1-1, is SAVISQKPSRDICQRGTSLTIQCQVDSQVTMMFWYRQQPGQSLTLIATANQGSEATYESGFVIDKFPISRPNLTFSTLTVSNMSPEDSSIYLCSVDERNTEAFFGQGTRLTVV.

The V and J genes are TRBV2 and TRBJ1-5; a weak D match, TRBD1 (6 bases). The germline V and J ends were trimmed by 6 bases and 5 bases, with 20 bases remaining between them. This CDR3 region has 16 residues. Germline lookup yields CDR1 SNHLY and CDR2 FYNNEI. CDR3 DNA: TGTGCCAGCAGCGTCGACCCTACAGGGTTCCATCAGCCCCAGCATTTT. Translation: CASSVDPTGFHQPQHF.

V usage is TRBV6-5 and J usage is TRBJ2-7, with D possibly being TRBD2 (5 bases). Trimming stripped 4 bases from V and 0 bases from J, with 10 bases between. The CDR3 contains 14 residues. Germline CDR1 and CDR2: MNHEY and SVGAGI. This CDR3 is CASSSQRSSYEQYF. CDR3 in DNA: TGTGCCAGCAGTTCCCAGCGGAGCTCCTACGAGCAGTACTTC.

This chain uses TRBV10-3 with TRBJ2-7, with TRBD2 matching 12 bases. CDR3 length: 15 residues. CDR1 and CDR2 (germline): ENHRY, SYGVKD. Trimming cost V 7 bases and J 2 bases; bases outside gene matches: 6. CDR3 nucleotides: TGTGCCATCAAAGGGACTAGCGGGTCCGCCTACGAGCAGTACTTC. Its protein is CAIKGTSGSAYEQYF.

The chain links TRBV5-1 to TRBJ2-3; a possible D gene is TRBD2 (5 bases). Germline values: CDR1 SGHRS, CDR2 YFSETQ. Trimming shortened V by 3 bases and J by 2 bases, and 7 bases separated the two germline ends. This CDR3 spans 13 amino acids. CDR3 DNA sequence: TGCGCCAGCAGCTGGGGAGCCACAGATACGCAGTATTTT. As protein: CASSWGATDTQYF.

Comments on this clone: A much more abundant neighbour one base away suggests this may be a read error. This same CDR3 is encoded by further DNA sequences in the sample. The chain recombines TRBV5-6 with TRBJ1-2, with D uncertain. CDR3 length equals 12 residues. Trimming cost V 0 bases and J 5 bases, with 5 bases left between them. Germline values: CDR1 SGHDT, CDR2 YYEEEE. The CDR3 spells CASSLGGYGYTF. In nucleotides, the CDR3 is TGTGCCAGCAGCTTGGGCGGGTATGGCTACACCTTC.

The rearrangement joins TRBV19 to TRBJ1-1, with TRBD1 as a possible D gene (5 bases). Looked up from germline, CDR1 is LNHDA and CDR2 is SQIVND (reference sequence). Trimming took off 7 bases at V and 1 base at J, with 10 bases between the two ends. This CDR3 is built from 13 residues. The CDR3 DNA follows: TGTGCCAGTATCCGGGACCAGAACACTGAAGCTTTCTTT. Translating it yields CASIRDQNTEAFF.

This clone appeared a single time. CDR3 nucleotide sequence: TGTGCCAGCAGTTACTCGGGAGGGGCCTTCCCCGGGGAGCTGTTTTTT. It yields the protein CASSYSGGAFPGELFF. The V call is TRBV6-5, the J call TRBJ2-2; 7 bases map to TRBD2. The CDR3 is 16 amino acids. Trimming removed 0 bases from V and 6 bases from J; junction bases left unmatched: 7. Germline V gene lookup returns CDR1 MNHEY and CDR2 SVGAGI.

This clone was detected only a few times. CDR3 in DNA: TGTGCCAGCACCACTGAGGAGGGCTATGGCTACACCTTC. Translating gives CASTTEEGYGYTF. The chain employs TRBV6-6 and TRBJ1-2, with D hard to call. Trimming took off 7 bases at V and 4 bases at J, with 13 bases between the two ends. The CDR3 contains 13 residues. Germline loops: CDR1 MNHNY, CDR2 SVGAGI (reference sequence).